A selection of T cell receptor beta chains follows, all from one sample in a study of blood T cell repertoires in COVID-19. Profiling relied on immunoSEQ multiplex PCR, and the TCRdb table lists in-frame clones only, not all of them. The sample has 200,000 to 300,000 clones; approximately 86% are singletons. Sequenced: peripheral blood. These TCRs come from a woman in her fifties or sixties with COVID-19, enrolled during active disease. Both conserved end residues are part of each CDR3. D genes are given only for firm matches. Where a row states a size, it is once, few, many or the class of an expanded clone; other rows omit it.

v_call,cdr3_length,j_call,d_call,clone_size,cdr3_nt,cdr3_aa
TRBV5-5,14,TRBJ1-1,NA,NA,TGTGCCAGCAGCTTGGCACGGGGGGGACCTGAAGCTTTCTTT,CASSLARGGPEAFF
TRBV19,16,TRBJ1-4,TRBD1,NA,TGTGCCAGTAGTATTGAAACAGGGGCAACTAATGAAAAACTGTTTTTT,CASSIETGATNEKLFF
TRBV24-1,14,TRBJ1-5,TRBD1,NA,TGTGCCACCAGTGGGTCGGGACAGCGTCAGCCCCAGCATTTT,CATSGSGQRQPQHF
TRBV6-1,16,TRBJ1-2,NA,NA,TGTGCCAGCAGTGAATCGGGTGCTCACGCTAACTATGGCTACACCTTC,CASSESGAHANYGYTF
TRBV28,17,TRBJ1-6,NA,NA,TGTGCCAGCAGTTTACCTCATATAGCAGGGGATTCGTCACCCCTCCACTTT,CASSLPHIAGDSSPLHF
TRBV18,15,TRBJ1-5,TRBD1,NA,TGTGCCAGCTCACTTAGGGACAGCAGTAATCAGCCCCAGCATTTT,CASSLRDSSNQPQHF
TRBV11-2,14,TRBJ2-5,TRBD2,NA,TGTGCCAGCAGGGATACTAGCGGGGGGGAGACCCAGTACTTC,CASRDTSGGETQYF
TRBV14,15,TRBJ2-3,TRBD1,NA,TGTGCCAGCAGCCGGCGCCAGGGGGCTACAGATACGCAGTATTTT,CASSRRQGATDTQYF
TRBV5-4,13,TRBJ2-3,NA,NA,TGTGCCAGCAGCTCACAGGGAACAGATACGCAGTATTTT,CASSSQGTDTQYF
TRBV6-5,15,TRBJ1-2,NA,NA,TGTGCCAGCAGAAACTTGGGGGGGCGCTGGGAAGGCTACACCTTC,CASRNLGGRWEGYTF
TRBV19,15,TRBJ1-5,NA,NA,TGTGCCAGTAGTATACAAGTCCGGCCGGGTCAGCCCCAGCATTTT,CASSIQVRPGQPQHF
TRBV7-7,15,TRBJ2-2,NA,NA,TGTGCCAGCAGCGGCGGAGCGAGGAACACCGGGGAGCTGTTTTTT,CASSGGARNTGELFF
TRBV5-4,14,TRBJ2-7,TRBD2,NA,TGTGCCAGCAGCCTAGCGGGAGGACGCTACGAGCAGTACTTC,CASSLAGGRYEQYF
TRBV28,16,TRBJ2-2,TRBD2,once,TGTGCCAGCAGGGCCCCGGGACTAGCGAACACCGGGGAGCTGTTTTTT,CASRAPGLANTGELFF
TRBV10-2,14,TRBJ1-3,NA,NA,TGCGCCAGCAGTTTGACACTCTCTGGAAACACCATATATTTT,CASSLTLSGNTIYF
TRBV4-2,16,TRBJ2-3,TRBD2,NA,TGTGCCAGCAGCCCCAGGAGCGGGAGGGCCATGAATACGCAGTATTTT,CASSPRSGRAMNTQYF
TRBV5-4,13,TRBJ2-7,TRBD2,NA,TGTGCCACCGGGGGGACGGGATCCGCCGAGCAGTACTTC,CATGGTGSAEQYF
TRBV7-9,16,TRBJ2-3,NA,NA,TGTGCCAGCAGCTTCTTACCCAAACAGGGCGGAGATACGCAGTATTTT,CASSFLPKQGGDTQYF
TRBV5-8,15,TRBJ2-7,TRBD1,NA,TGTGCCAGCAGCTTGGAACCGACAGGGTGGAGCGAGCAGTACTTC,CASSLEPTGWSEQYF
TRBV15,14,TRBJ2-7,NA,NA,TGTGCCACCAGCAGAGACGGGGGTCCCCACGAGCAGTACTTC,CATSRDGGPHEQYF
TRBV20-1,13,TRBJ2-1,NA,NA,TGCAGTGCTAGTTCTCGCTCCTACAATGAGCAGTTCTTC,CSASSRSYNEQFF
TRBV5-1,18,TRBJ2-6,NA,once,TGCGCCAGCAGAGAGGACGGGGGGCACGGGCTTGGGGCCAACGTCCTGACTTTC,CASREDGGHGLGANVLTF
TRBV5-1,15,TRBJ1-6,NA,NA,TGCGCCAGCAGGGAAACAGGGAGGGACAATTCACCCCTCCACTTT,CASRETGRDNSPLHF
TRBV4-1,16,TRBJ1-4,NA,many,TGCGCCAGCAGCCAATACAGGGTTGGGCCTAATGAAAAACTGTTTTTT,CASSQYRVGPNEKLFF
TRBV19,15,TRBJ2-7,TRBD2,once,TGTGCCAGTAGTATGGGAGGTAGCGGGGCCTACGAGCAGTACTTC,CASSMGGSGAYEQYF
TRBV9,15,TRBJ1-5,NA,NA,TGTGCCAGCGCGAGCTCCGGACAGCTCAATCAGCCCCAGCATTTT,CASASSGQLNQPQHF
TRBV3-1/TRBV3-2,16,TRBJ2-1,TRBD2,NA,TGTGCCAGCAGCCAAGATAGCGGGAGCTCCTACAATGAGCAGTTCTTC,CASSQDSGSSYNEQFF
TRBV11-2,14,TRBJ2-7,TRBD1,NA,TGTGCCAGCAGGCATGGGGACAGGGGCCACGAGCAGTACTTC,CASRHGDRGHEQYF
TRBV6-2/TRBV6-3,15,TRBJ2-1,TRBD2,NA,TGTGCCAGCAGTTTTGGGCTAGCGGGAGTTGGTGAGCAGTTCTTC,CASSFGLAGVGEQFF
TRBV6-2/TRBV6-3,15,TRBJ1-1,NA,NA,TGTGCCAGCAGTTACTCGATGCGGGGGAACACTGAAGCTTTCTTT,CASSYSMRGNTEAFF
TRBV6-5,14,TRBJ2-6,NA,NA,TGTGCCAGCTGGAGGGGCGCTGGGGCCAACGTCCTGACTTTC,CASWRGAGANVLTF
TRBV30,12,TRBJ2-2,NA,NA,TGTGCCTGGAGTGTAGGGGCCGGGGAGCTGTTTTTT,CAWSVGAGELFF
TRBV4-2,16,TRBJ1-4,TRBD1,NA,TGTGCCAGCAGCCAAGCCCGACAGGGAAGAAATGAAAAACTGTTTTTT,CASSQARQGRNEKLFF
TRBV7-8,15,TRBJ1-5,TRBD1,NA,TGTGCAGTTGGGACAGGGGGCGGACAAAATCAGCCCCAGCATTTT,CAVGTGGGQNQPQHF
TRBV30,14,TRBJ1-6,NA,NA,TGTGCCTGGAGTGTACGGCAGGGGAATTCACCCCTCCACTTT,CAWSVRQGNSPLHF
TRBV30,15,TRBJ1-3,TRBD1,NA,TGTGCCTGGAGTTCGACGGGACAGGGCGGAAACACCATATATTTT,CAWSSTGQGGNTIYF
TRBV7-3,15,TRBJ2-1,NA,NA,TGTGCCAGCAGCTTAACTAGCTCCCCTTCCAATGAGCAGTTCTTC,CASSLTSSPSNEQFF
TRBV19,15,TRBJ1-2,NA,NA,TGTGCCAGTAGTATGGCGGGGGATGGGGACTATGGCTACACCTTC,CASSMAGDGDYGYTF
TRBV6-5,14,TRBJ1-2,NA,NA,TGTGCCAGCAGTAGAACAGGGCAGGACTATGGCTACACCTTC,CASSRTGQDYGYTF
TRBV5-1,15,TRBJ1-1,TRBD1,NA,TGCGCCAGCAGCTTTCTACAGGGGATGAACACTGAAGCTTTCTTT,CASSFLQGMNTEAFF
TRBV3-1/TRBV3-2,15,TRBJ2-3,TRBD2,NA,TGTGCCAGCAAGTTAGCGGGGACTAGCACAGATACGCAGTATTTT,CASKLAGTSTDTQYF
TRBV21-1,16,TRBJ1-5,NA,NA,TGTGCCAGCAGCAAATGGACAGGGGCTAGCAATCAGCCCCAGCATTTT,CASSKWTGASNQPQHF
TRBV28,14,TRBJ1-5,NA,NA,TGTGCCAGCAAACAGGGTAATAGCAATCAGCCCCAGCATTTT,CASKQGNSNQPQHF